The 10 T cell receptor beta chains listed next were all sequenced from one sample in a study of cytomegalovirus exposure and HLA in healthy donors (dated by TCRdb to 2017 to 2019). Libraries were built with the immunoSEQ multiplex PCR assay. For the multiplex PCR, a mixture combining 60 forward primers for TCR Vbeta segments and 13 reverse primers for TCR Jbeta segments was used. The table was pulled from immuneACCESS by TCRdb, which kept in-frame rearrangements only. Such tables lose some clones; where checked, under half of the loss comes from unresolved V genes, and the rest has no known cause. The sample table holds about 160,000 clones, of which 82% were seen once. The ten largest clones add up to approximately 1.4% of the sample. The sequenced material came from PBMCs. These receptors were collected from a girl between 5 and 17 years old in good health and CMV-seropositive.

This chain uses TRBV28 with TRBJ2-7; 10 bases are shared with TRBD2. CDR3 size: 14 residues. The germline V gene encodes CDR1 MDHEN and CDR2 SYDVKM. J lost 4 bases, V lost 6 bases, and 6 bases had no gene match. The CDR3, as DNA: TGTGCCAGCAGATTAGCGGGGGGTGGGTACGAGCAGTACTTC. Protein product: CASRLAGGGYEQYF.

The rearrangement uses TRBV18 and TRBJ2-3; maybe TRBD2 (6 bases). Germline CDR1 is KGHSH and CDR2 is LQKENI. Trimming removed 3 bases at V and 6 bases at J, with 19 bases between. The CDR3 has 16 amino acids. The CDR3 region is CASSPLGGVDSDTQYF. DNA for the CDR3: TGTGCCAGCTCACCTCTGGGGGGAGTTGATTCGGATACGCAGTATTTT.

The rearrangement links TRBV11-3 to TRBJ2-7, with TRBD1 matching 9 bases. V gave up 2 bases and J gave up 5 bases; unmatched junction bases: 7. CDR1 and CDR2 (germline): SGHNT, YENEEA. The CDR3 runs 15 residues. The CDR3 region is CASSLTGQGSHEQYF. The CDR3 DNA follows: TGTGCCAGCAGCTTAACGGGACAGGGTTCCCACGAGCAGTACTTC.

The V gene is TRBV30, the J gene TRBJ2-1; tentative D call: TRBD2 (5 bases). Germline CDR1 is GTSNPN and CDR2 is SVGIG (reference sequence). Trimming left V 3 bases short and J 9 bases short, with 15 bases between. This CDR3 comprises 13 residues. CDR3 nucleotide sequence: TGTGCCTGGAGGGAGGCCCCCGTTGGTGAGCAGTTCTTC. Encoded protein: CAWREAPVGEQFF.

The chain employs TRBV29-1 and TRBJ1-1; D is uncertain. Germline V lookup: CDR1 SQVTM, CDR2 ANQGSEA. CDR3 length: 13 amino acids. The ends were cut back, 6 bases at V and 6 bases at J, with 17 bases in the middle. The DNA of the CDR3 is TGCAGCGTGCCCGGAGGCTTTCGGGCTGAAGCTTTCTTT. It is translated as CSVPGGFRAEAFF.

In the case of this clone: Other DNA sequences in the same sample also yield this CDR3. V usage is TRBV7-8 and J usage is TRBJ1-1, with a weak D call TRBD1 (6 bases). CDR3 length: 13 amino acids. Germline V gives CDR1 SGHVS, CDR2 FQNEAQ. V was cut by 5 bases and J by 2 bases, with 9 bases left in between. CDR3 region: CASSLDRNTEAFF. CDR3 nucleotides: TGTGCCAGCAGCCTGGACAGAAACACTGAAGCTTTCTTT.

J is TRBJ2-1 and V is TRBV7-4; 7 positions agree with TRBD1. V shed 1 base and J 3 bases; nucleotides not matched to a gene: 12. CDR1 is SGHVT, CDR2 SQSDAQ, per germline. CDR3 length equals 18 residues. The CDR3 DNA follows: TGTGCCAGCAGCTTAGGAGGGGGCACACGTGCCAACTACAATGAGCAGTTCTTC. It is translated as CASSLGGGTRANYNEQFF.

The chain is built from TRBV29-1 and TRBJ2-5, with 9 bases aligning to TRBD1. V dropped 7 bases and J dropped 2; count of bases not matched to a gene: 5. There are 13 residues in the CDR3. Germline V lookup: CDR1 SQVTM, CDR2 ANQGSEA. CDR3 protein: CSAKTGGQETQYF. Written as DNA, the CDR3 is TGCAGCGCCAAGACAGGGGGTCAAGAGACCCAGTACTTC.

The J gene is TRBJ2-7, the V gene TRBV28, with D possibly TRBD1 on 6 matching bases. This CDR3 contains 15 residues. Trimming removed 2 bases at V and 2 bases at J, with 13 bases between. Germline V gene lookup returns CDR1 MDHEN and CDR2 SYDVKM. Written as DNA, the CDR3 is TGTGCCAGCAGTTTAGCCGGGACAAGCGCCTACGAGCAGTACTTC. Residues: CASSLAGTSAYEQYF. Drawing the rest from reference TRBV28 and TRBJ2-7, the complete variable domain is DVKVTQSSRYLVKRTGEKVFLECVQDMDHENMFWYRQDPGLGLRLIYFSYDVKMKEKGDIPEGYSVSREKKERFSLILESASTNQTSMYLCASSLAGTSAYEQYFGPGTRLTVT.

V is TRBV9 and J is TRBJ1-4; 10 bases are a match to TRBD1. The CDR3 covers 14 residues. Germline V gives CDR1 SGDLS, CDR2 YYNGEE. The J segment lost 8 bases and the V segment lost 3 bases, leaving 4 bases of the junction unmatched. The CDR3 DNA reads TGTGCCAGCAGCGCCGGACAGGGGGGGGAAAAACTGTTTTTT. Translating gives CASSAGQGGEKLFF.